A single sample is the source of the 11 T cell receptor beta chains below, sequenced in a study of early T cells in non-severe SARS-CoV-2 infection. Using its own MiXCR run on the 5' RACE reads, TCRdb lists one record per CDR3 protein. In the table there are under 70,000 distinct CDR3 sequences, approximately 12% of which are singletons. The sample taken for sequencing was whole blood. The receptors stem from an adult who was a healthcare worker with PCR-confirmed SARS-CoV-2 infection or an uninfected control (not recorded which).

This chain links TRBV4-1 with TRBJ2-1; D not resolved. The V end was cut by 5 bases, the J end by 0 bases, with 11 bases between. The CDR3 has 15 residues. The germline V gene has CDR1 MGHRA and CDR2 YSYEKL. DNA for the CDR3: TGCGCCAGCAGCGGAAGCGCGGTCTCCTACAATGAGCAGTTCTTC. Translating gives CASSGSAVSYNEQFF.

This clonotype came up many times. The chain recombines TRBV20-1 with TRBJ2-7; D might be TRBD2 (5 bases). The CDR3 is 12 residues long. Per germline, CDR1 DFQATT and CDR2 SNEGSKA (reference sequence). The ends were cut back, 3 bases at V and 3 bases at J, with 9 bases in the middle. The CDR3 nucleotides read TGCAGTGCTAGTCGGACTGGCTACGAGCAGTACTTC. This encodes CSASRTGYEQYF.

The chain has TRBV20-1 and TRBJ2-5, with TRBD2 identical over 8 bases. V dropped 2 bases and J dropped 6; count of bases not matched to a gene: 11. Germline V gene data show CDR1 as DFQATT and CDR2 as SNEGSKA (reference sequence). The CDR3 has 15 residues. CDR3 nucleotide sequence: TGCAGTGCTAGAACGGGAGGGGGAGCCACCCAGACCCAGTACTTC. This translates into CSARTGGGATQTQYF.

This clonotype was counted only a few times. V and J are TRBV19 and TRBJ2-7; a weak D match, TRBD2 (5 bases). The CDR3 spans 15 residues. Between the trimmed V and J ends, which lost 5 bases and 4 bases, there was a span of 18 bases. From germline, CDR1 is LNHDA and CDR2 SQIVND (reference sequence). The CDR3 DNA sequence: TGTGCCAGTAGTTCCTCCGGCGTCGGGATTTACGAGCAGTACTTC. Its protein product is CASSSSGVGIYEQYF.

This chain links TRBV4-3 with TRBJ2-3; D unresolved. The CDR3 loop spans 13 amino acids. Germline V lookup: CDR1 LGHNA, CDR2 YSLEER. V lost 5 bases to trimming and J lost 2 bases, with 8 bases between them. This chain's CDR3 is CASSISNTDTQYF. Here the CDR3 DNA reads TGCGCCAGCAGCATATCGAACACAGATACGCAGTATTTT.

V usage is TRBV12-3 or TRBV12-4 and J usage is TRBJ1-2, with a possible D match to TRBD1 (6 bases). Trimming left V 6 bases short and J 4 bases short, with 12 bases between. The CDR3 runs 13 residues. The DNA for the CDR3 is TGTGCCAGCAGCCCGGACAGCCTCTATGGCTACACCTTC. Protein sequence: CASSPDSLYGYTF.

This clonotype was seen many times. The chain recombines TRBV7-2 with TRBJ1-2; D might be TRBD1 (6 bases). V was clipped by 5 bases and J by 1 base, with 14 bases between them. Per germline, CDR1 SGHTA and CDR2 FQGNSA. There are 15 residues in the CDR3. The CDR3 DNA sequence: TGTGCCAGCAGCCCATCCACAGGGTATAACTATGGCTACACCTTC. This translates into CASSPSTGYNYGYTF.

This clonotype was counted between two and nine times. The DNA for the CDR3 is TGTGCCAGTGGGACAGGGGGCAAATACGAGCAGTACTTC. The encoded protein is CASGTGGKYEQYF. The chain carries TRBV19 and TRBJ2-7, with TRBD1 matching 12 bases. The CDR3 length is 13 residues. The ends lost 8 bases at V and 4 bases at J; junction bases unmatched: 3. Germline CDR1 LNHDA, CDR2 SQIVND (reference sequence).

J is TRBJ2-7 and V is TRBV4-2, with TRBD1 identical over 7 bases. Per the germline V gene, CDR1 is LGHNA and CDR2 is YNFKEQ. V shed 0 bases and J 1 base; nucleotides not matched to a gene: 18. The CDR3 has 20 amino acids. CDR3 nucleotides: TGTGCCAGCAGCCAAGATTATAGTGCGGCAGGGGGTAGGTGGTCCTACGAGCAGTACTTC. Translating it yields CASSQDYSAAGGRWSYEQYF.

The chain uses TRBV11-2 and TRBJ2-2, with 11 bases lining up with TRBD2. This CDR3 has 16 residues. J gave up 4 bases and V 1 base, and 2 bases lay outside the gene matches. Germline CDR1 SGHAT, CDR2 FQNNGV. The CDR3 sequence is CASSLVSGGGTGELFF. CDR3 DNA sequence: TGTGCCAGCAGCTTAGTTAGCGGGGGGGGCACCGGGGAGCTGTTTTTT.

J is TRBJ1-4 and V is TRBV6-5, with no clear D. The V and J ends lost 0 bases and 12 bases respectively, with 11 bases between them. Germline CDR1 MNHEY, CDR2 SVGAGI. The CDR3 spans 13 residues. This CDR3 is CASSYSYGTELFF. The DNA for the CDR3 is TGTGCCAGCAGTTACTCTTATGGCACGGAACTGTTTTTT.